This T cell receptor beta chain derives from a study of T cell responses to AZD1222 COVID-19 vaccine. This CDR3 comprises 16 residues. V trimming: 4 bases; J trimming: 3 bases; junction bases outside the gene matches: 10. CDR1 is SQVTM, CDR2 ANQGSEA, per germline. Using immunoSEQ multiplex PCR, the repertoire was profiled, and TCRdb retains in-frame clones only, with some absent. The data show about 110,000 clones, over 80% seen once. On this clone: The antigen is unknown.

Findings and limits, study-wide: CD4 TCRs covered the whole spike, strongest at regions 160-218 and 743-854.

The chain recombines TRBV29-1 with TRBJ2-2; 8 bases line up with TRBD2. The sequences come from peripheral blood, collected 28 days after the second AZD1222 dose. This sequence originates from an adult who received the AZD1222 COVID-19 vaccine. The CDR3 sequence: CSVGGGAGAYTGELFF. CDR3 bases: TGCAGCGTTGGGGGGGGAGCGGGAGCGTACACCGGGGAGCTGTTTTTT.